This TCR beta chain was profiled in a study of T cell changes during pregnancy in multiple sclerosis. The protocol was immunoSEQ multiplex PCR, while the TCRdb copy is restricted to in-frame clones and leaves out a portion. Counted here are 65,000 to 75,000 clones, around 94% occurring once; the ten biggest clones make up just over 3%. CDR1 and CDR2 from the germline V gene are SGDLS and YYNGEE. The CDR3 loop spans 15 amino acids. V shed 0 bases and J shed 0 bases, with 7 bases lying between them. The origin of this receptor is a female donor in good health, enrolled as a control in a pregnancy study. This chain connects TRBV9 to TRBJ1-5; no reliable D call. The sequenced sample was CD8+ T cells from peripheral blood mononuclear cells, obtained in the third trimester of pregnancy. The CDR3 DNA follows: TGTGCCAGCAGCGTAGATCCGAGTAGCAATCAGCCCCAGCATTTT. Protein product: CASSVDPSSNQPQHF.